The sequence of this TCR beta chain was determined in a study of T cells in Graves' hyperthyroidism and ophthalmopathy. From RNA transcripts, TCR beta CDR3 regions were amplified. TCR CDR3 regions were first amplified by RT-PCR with HTBI primers. TCRdb reprocessed the multiplex PCR reads with MiXCR, giving one entry per CDR3 protein. The sample holds nearly 750,000 distinct CDR3 sequences, around a third seen once. Germline CDR1 LGHNA, CDR2 YNFKEQ. The J segment lost 5 bases and the V segment lost 3 bases, leaving 6 bases of the junction unmatched. CDR3 length: 14 amino acids. This TCR came from a woman between 40 and 50 years old with Graves' hyperthyroidism. The chain is built from TRBV4-2 and TRBJ1-2, with 7 bases matching TRBD1. The sample consisted of blood. The DNA of the CDR3 is TGTGCCAGCAGCCAGGGGGACAGTGCATATGGCTACACCTTC. This codes for CASSQGDSAYGYTF.